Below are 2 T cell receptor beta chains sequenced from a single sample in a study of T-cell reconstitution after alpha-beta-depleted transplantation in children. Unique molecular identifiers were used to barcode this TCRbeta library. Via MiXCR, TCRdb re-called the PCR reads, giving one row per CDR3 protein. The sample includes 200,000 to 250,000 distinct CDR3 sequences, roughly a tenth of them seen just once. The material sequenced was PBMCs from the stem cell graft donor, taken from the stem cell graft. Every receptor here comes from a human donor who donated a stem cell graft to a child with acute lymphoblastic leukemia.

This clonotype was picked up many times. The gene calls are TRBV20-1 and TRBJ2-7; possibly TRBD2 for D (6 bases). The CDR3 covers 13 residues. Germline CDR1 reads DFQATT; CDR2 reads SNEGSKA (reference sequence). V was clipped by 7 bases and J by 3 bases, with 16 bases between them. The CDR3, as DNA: TGCAGTGGGGAGGTGGAGGGTCTCTACGAGCAGTACTTC. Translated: CSGEVEGLYEQYF.

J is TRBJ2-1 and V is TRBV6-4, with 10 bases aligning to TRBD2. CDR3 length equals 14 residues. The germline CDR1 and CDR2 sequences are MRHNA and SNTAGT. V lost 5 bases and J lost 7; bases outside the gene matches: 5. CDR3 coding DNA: TGTGCCAGCAGTCGAGCGGGGGGGGTAAATGAGCAGTTCTTC. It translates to CASSRAGGVNEQFF.